Listed below are T cell receptor beta chains from one sample, sequenced in a study of PD-1 blockade in classical Hodgkin lymphoma. Assay used: immunoSEQ multiplex PCR; TCRdb lists only in-frame clones, some missing. The table has about 41,000 clones, more than 85% seen once. The material was peripheral blood mononuclear cells (PBMCs), obtained before the second cycle of nivolumab. The receptors here all came from a human donor with classical Hodgkin lymphoma. CDR3s include the opening cysteine and the closing phenylalanine or tryptophan. D genes are given only for firm matches. Clone size appears in some rows only: once, few, many, or a class for an expanded clone.

d_gene | abundance | v_gene | CDR3aa
. | . | TRBV2 | CASSLDRDYYEQYF
TRBD1 | . | TRBV7-3 | CASSPNGDRERRGEQYF
TRBD2 | few | TRBV19 | CASSTGGSRLF
. | . | TRBV25-1 | CASKPQHF
TRBD2 | . | TRBV19 | CASSMSSGGPYEQYF
TRBD1 | . | TRBV15 | CATSRQGEANEKLFF
. | once | TRBV7-2 | CASSTEPRGGYTF
. | . | TRBV28 | CASSFPGNPSNQPQHF
. | . | TRBV4-1 | CASSLTPLGGRNEKLFF
. | . | TRBV7-6 | CASSLDTLGNEQFF
TRBD2 | . | TRBV7-9 | CASSLDSGKQYF
. | . | TRBV19 | CASSIKGPGPNTEAFF
TRBD2 | . | TRBV5-1 | CASREGRTGELFF
. | . | TRBV9 | CASSVFGGSYNEQFF
. | few | TRBV5-1 | CASSLAIPTDTQYF
. | . | TRBV18 | CASSRENPRSLWNTEAFF
TRBD1 | . | TRBV29-1 | CSVPRAGQGNTGELFF
. | . | TRBV28 | CASLPTRTYEQYF
. | . | TRBV9 | CASSVAEGGGETQYF
. | . | TRBV15 | CATSRESGGDTEAFF
. | . | TRBV7-3 | CASSSPGGVSGYTF
. | . | TRBV7-6 | CASSLLGSTDTQYF
TRBD2 | . | TRBV7-6 | CASSLGRLWAGGGETQYF
TRBD2 | few | TRBV27 | CASSPLAGAETQYF
. | . | TRBV29-1 | CSVLNRISTDTQYF
. | once | TRBV5-6 | CASSLEVPGGNHEQFF